The entry below gives a single TCR beta chain sequence along with its context. This sample is part of a study of graft-versus-host responses after intestinal transplantation. CDR1 and CDR2 from the germline V gene are SGDLS and YYNGEE. With V trimmed by 4 bases and J by 0 bases, 18 bases remained unmatched. CDR3 length equals 19 residues. Generated by immunoSEQ multiplex PCR, the TCRdb table keeps only in-frame clones and is missing some. This sample has 20,000 to 25,000 clones, with 50% to 60% found just once. The origin of this receptor is a human patient who received an intestinal transplant. Specimen: alloreactive CD4+ T cells from a mixed lymphocyte reaction culture, collected before intestinal transplant. As to subset: CFSE-low proliferating T cells sorted from roughly six-day pre-transplant mixed lymphocyte reaction (GvH or HvG direction). The chain couples TRBV9 to TRBJ1-2, with 7 nucleotides matching TRBD1. The CDR3 loop is CASSRRTGQNGPANYGYTF. CDR3 nucleotides: TGTGCCAGCAGCAGACGGACAGGTCAAAATGGACCAGCTAACTATGGCTACACCTTC.